This T cell receptor beta chain was captured in a study of human T cells and chemical hapten exposure. Time point reported: patch test 1, 2 weeks after DPC sensitization. As for treatment: therapeutic diphenylcyclopropenone sensitization with weekly scalp DPC. MiXCR was run by TCRdb on the RACE reads, yielding one entry per CDR3 protein. The sample records some 190,000 distinct CDR3 sequences, 20% to 25% being singletons. This clonotype was picked up one time. The clonotype was recovered from a woman aged 50 to 60 with alopecia areata. Some clones in this sample may be carry-over from other donors' samples. This specimen consisted of whole blood, obtained in connection with sensitization to the hapten diphenylcyclopropenone (DPC).

CDR3 region: CASSESPGNNEKLFF. CDR3 bases: TGCGCCAGCAGTGAGTCCCCGGGGAACAATGAAAAACTGTTTTTT. The chain combines TRBV10-2 with TRBJ1-4; D is unclear. The ends were cut back, 0 bases at V and 5 bases at J, with 10 bases in the middle. Germline values: CDR1 WSHSY, CDR2 SAAADI. The CDR3 has 15 amino acids.